What follows are 17 T cell receptor beta chains derived from one specimen sequenced in a study of shared clonotypes between healthy human individuals. The table came from immunoSEQ multiplex PCR; TCRdb's copy has only in-frame clones and leaves some out. The sample holds about 2.4 million clones, roughly 92% seen once. What was sequenced was naive CD4+ T cells sorted from blood. Subset here: CD45RA+ positively selected. The receptor set was obtained from a man younger than 35 in good health.

As regards this clone: The sample holds other DNA sequences that translate to the same CDR3. The rearrangement links TRBV28 to TRBJ2-3; D is unresolved. Trimming pared 4 bases from V and 5 bases from J, leaving 7 bases between. Germline V CDR1 and CDR2: MDHEN, SYDVKM. The CDR3 extends over 12 amino acids. CDR3 residues: CASSSSGDTQYF. CDR3 DNA: TGTGCCAGCAGTTCCTCCGGAGATACGCAGTATTTT.

This chain joins TRBV7-3 and TRBJ2-1; 9 nucleotides align to TRBD2. The CDR3 is made up of 15 amino acids. V was clipped by 0 bases and J by 5 bases; unmatched bases: 2. Germline CDR1 is SGHTA and CDR2 is FQGTGA. The CDR3 sequence: CASSLTASGDNEQFF. For the CDR3, the DNA is TGTGCCAGCAGCTTAACGGCTAGCGGGGACAATGAGCAGTTCTTC.

The V call is TRBV6-6, the J call TRBJ2-3; 8 bases match TRBD1. The CDR3 runs to 14 residues. Germline CDR1 reads MNHNY; CDR2 reads SVGAGI (reference sequence). Losses at the gene ends were 11 bases for V and 1 base for J; bases not matched to a gene: 8. CDR3 in amino acids: CAVSSGQGTDTQYF. The CDR3 DNA reads TGTGCCGTCTCGTCGGGACAGGGCACAGATACGCAGTATTTT.

The chain uses TRBV5-6 and TRBJ2-7; no definite D call. CDR1 is SGHDT, CDR2 YYEEEE, per germline. This CDR3 region has 12 residues. The germline V and J ends were trimmed by 0 bases and 5 bases, with 6 bases remaining between them. The CDR3 here is CASSLAFDEQYF. As DNA, the CDR3 is TGTGCCAGCAGCTTGGCTTTCGACGAGCAGTACTTC. Looking up the rest from reference TRBV5-6 and TRBJ2-7 gives the full variable domain: DAGVTQSPTHLIKTRGQQVTLRCSPKSGHDTVSWYQQALGQGPQFIFQYYEEEERQRGNFPDRFSGHQFPNYSSELNVNALLLGDSALYLCASSLAFDEQYFGPGTRLTVT.

This chain uses TRBV18 with TRBJ1-1, with D unresolved. The CDR3 runs 15 residues. The V end was cut by 2 bases, the J end by 1 base, with 11 bases between. CDR1 and CDR2 (germline): KGHSH, LQKENI. DNA of the CDR3: TGTGCCAGCTCACCATTGGGCTCGGGGAACACTGAAGCTTTCTTT. It encodes CASSPLGSGNTEAFF.

V usage is TRBV28 and J usage is TRBJ1-4; no reliable D call. CDR1 is MDHEN, CDR2 SYDVKM, per germline. The V gene lost 6 bases and the J gene lost 11 bases, with 10 bases spanning the gap. The length of the CDR3 is 11 residues. The CDR3 DNA is TGTGCCAGCAGCTCTACCGCGAAACTGTTTTTT. Its translation: CASSSTAKLFF.

The genes are TRBV5-6 and TRBJ1-1; D uncertain. Trimming removed 1 base from V and 0 bases from J, with 10 bases in between. The CDR3 has 15 amino acids. Germline V gene data show CDR1 as SGHDT and CDR2 as YYEEEE. CDR3: CASSLRWGMNTEAFF. The CDR3, as DNA: TGTGCCAGCAGCTTGAGATGGGGTATGAACACTGAAGCTTTCTTT.

Details on this clone: The sample holds other DNA sequences that translate to the same CDR3. This chain joins TRBV19 and TRBJ2-3, with 7 bases that match TRBD2. Germline V gene sequence: CDR1 LNHDA, CDR2 SQIVND (reference sequence). V was clipped by 3 bases and J by 1 base; unmatched bases: 4. The CDR3 has 15 amino acids. The DNA for the CDR3 is TGTGCCAGTAGTATCCCCAGCGGGGGCACAGATACGCAGTATTTT. Translated, it gives CASSIPSGGTDTQYF.

The count of this clone is one. The chain recombines TRBV30 with TRBJ1-4, with D possibly matching TRBD1 (6 bases). This CDR3 is built from 13 residues. V was shortened by 3 bases and J by 4 bases, with 9 bases between the two germline ends. Germline loops: CDR1 GTSNPN, CDR2 SVGIG (reference sequence). CDR3 bases: TGTGCCTGGAGGGGGGGCCTTAATGAAAAACTGTTTTTT. This gives the protein CAWRGGLNEKLFF. Based on the CDR3 plus reference TRBV30 and TRBJ1-4, the full variable domain is SQTIHQWPATLVQPVGSPLSLECTVEGTSNPNLYWYRQAAGRGLQLLFYSVGIGQISSEVPQNLSASRPQDRQFILSSKKLLLSDSGFYLCAWRGGLNEKLFFGSGTQLSVL.

This chain links TRBV6-6 with TRBJ1-5, with unresolved D. From germline, CDR1 is MNHNY and CDR2 SVGAGI (reference sequence). The V gene lost 6 bases and the J gene lost 6 bases, with 9 bases spanning the gap. This CDR3 is 12 amino acids long. Here the CDR3 reads CASREEGQPQHF. The CDR3 DNA is TGTGCCAGCAGGGAGGAGGGTCAGCCCCAGCATTTT.

This clone was seen a single time. This rearrangement joins TRBV27 to TRBJ2-7, with 11 bases aligning to TRBD2. The CDR3 has 17 amino acids. Germline loops: CDR1 MNHEY, CDR2 SMNVEV (reference sequence). V shed 5 bases and J 0 bases; nucleotides not matched to a gene: 9. In DNA, the CDR3 is TGTGCCAGCAGTCCAGGGACTAGCGGAGTCTTCTCCTACGAGCAGTACTTC. It codes for CASSPGTSGVFSYEQYF.

The rearrangement links TRBV5-4 to TRBJ2-3; 10 bases map to TRBD2. Germline assignment: CDR1 SGHNT and CDR2 YYREEE (reference sequence). V lost 4 bases and J lost 4; bases outside the gene matches: 21. The CDR3 consists of 20 residues. The CDR3 reads CASSPLGRVSGRSSPDTQYF. The CDR3 DNA sequence: TGTGCCAGCAGCCCGCTAGGGAGAGTTAGCGGGAGGTCTTCCCCAGATACGCAGTATTTT.

Note on this clone: Other DNA sequences from this sample encode an identical CDR3 as well. This sequence joins TRBV6-1 and TRBJ1-2; unclear D gene. This CDR3 has 12 residues. The germline V gene has CDR1 MNHNS and CDR2 SASEGT. Trimming took 4 bases from V and 4 from J, leaving 7 bases between them. The CDR3 DNA follows: TGTGCCAGCAGTGTCGCAGGCTATGGCTACACCTTC. It translates to CASSVAGYGYTF.

The J gene is TRBJ1-6, the V gene TRBV4-1; 11 positions agree with TRBD1. V was pared by 1 base and J by 10 bases, with 6 bases of the junction left unmatched. This CDR3 is 16 amino acids long. Germline V CDR1 and CDR2: MGHRA, YSYEKL. The CDR3 sequence: CASSQVRDRGASPLHF. Written as DNA, the CDR3 is TGCGCCAGCAGCCAAGTCCGGGACAGGGGGGCCTCACCCCTCCACTTT.

A note on this clone: The sample contains more than one DNA sequence encoding this CDR3. J is TRBJ2-1 and V is TRBV28; possible D gene TRBD2, 6 bases. Looked up from germline, CDR1 is MDHEN and CDR2 is SYDVKM. This CDR3 is 12 amino acids long. Trimming left V 1 base short and J 10 bases short, with 8 bases between. CDR3 region: CASSLSRGEQFF. CDR3 DNA: TGTGCCAGCAGTTTATCCCGGGGGGAGCAGTTCTTC.

The chain couples TRBV5-1 to TRBJ2-7; TRBD2 matches at 13 bases. Trimming removed 3 bases from V and 0 bases from J; junction bases left unmatched: 12. Germline V gene data show CDR1 as SGHRS and CDR2 as YFSETQ. The CDR3 covers 19 residues. Written as DNA, the CDR3 is TGCGCCAGCAGCTGGATTCCGGGACTAGCGGGATCTAACTCCTACGAGCAGTACTTC. Protein: CASSWIPGLAGSNSYEQYF.

The V and J genes are TRBV12-5 and TRBJ2-1; D possibly matches TRBD1 or TRBD2 (5 bases each). This CDR3 has 16 residues. Trimming removed 0 bases at V and 7 bases at J, with 16 bases between. Germline V lookup: CDR1 LGHNT, CDR2 FRNRAP. The CDR3 region is CASGLVLGVSTNEQFF. The CDR3 bases are TGTGCTAGTGGTTTGGTACTAGGGGTGAGTACGAATGAGCAGTTCTTC.